This T cell receptor (beta chain) emerged from a study of T cell changes during pregnancy in multiple sclerosis. Looked up from germline, CDR1 is GTSNPN and CDR2 is SVGIG (reference sequence). Trimming took off 3 bases at V and 2 bases at J, with 8 bases between the two ends. The CDR3 is 13 amino acids. This table comes from immunoSEQ multiplex PCR, and its TCRdb copy is limited to in-frame clones, with some not included. The sample consists of about 71,000 clones, 85% to 95% of them appearing once. This TCR came from a female donor with multiple sclerosis, enrolled in a pregnancy study. This chain connects TRBV30 to TRBJ1-5, with D unclear. The sequencing here drew on peripheral blood, taken in the third trimester of pregnancy. The CDR3 is CAWSAGGNQPQHF. CDR3 nucleotides: TGTGCCTGGAGCGCCGGGGGCAATCAGCCCCAGCATTTT.